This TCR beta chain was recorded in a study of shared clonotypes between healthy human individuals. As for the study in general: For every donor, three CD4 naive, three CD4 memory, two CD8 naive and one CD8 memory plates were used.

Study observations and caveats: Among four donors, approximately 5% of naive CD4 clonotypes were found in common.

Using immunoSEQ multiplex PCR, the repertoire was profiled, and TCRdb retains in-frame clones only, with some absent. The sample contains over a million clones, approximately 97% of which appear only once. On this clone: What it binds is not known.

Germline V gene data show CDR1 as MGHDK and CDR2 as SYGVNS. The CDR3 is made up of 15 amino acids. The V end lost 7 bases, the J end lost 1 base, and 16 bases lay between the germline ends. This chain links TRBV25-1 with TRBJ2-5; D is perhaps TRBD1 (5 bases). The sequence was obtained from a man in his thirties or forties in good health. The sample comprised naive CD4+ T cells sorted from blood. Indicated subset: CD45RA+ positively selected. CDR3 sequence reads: CASTAASRGQETQYF. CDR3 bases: TGTGCCAGCACAGCTGCATCAAGGGGCCAAGAGACCCAGTACTTC.